The source of this T cell receptor (beta chain) is a study of patients and donors after allogeneic stem cell transplantation. Trimming left V 4 bases short and J 1 base short, with 8 bases between. The CDR3 is 13 amino acids. Per the germline V gene, CDR1 is SGHVS and CDR2 is FNYEAQ. TCRdb independently ran MiXCR on the RT-PCR reads; one entry per CDR3 protein. The repertoire holds over 150,000 distinct CDR3 sequences, with approximately 28% as singletons. The specimen was blood, either unsorted or a sorted T cell fraction (not recorded which). The sequence derives from a human donor who was either an allogeneic HSCT recipient or a stem cell or donor lymphocyte infusion donor (not recorded which). It is not recorded whose cells these are; they may come from a transplant donor. The chain recombines TRBV7-6 with TRBJ2-7; a possible D gene is TRBD1 (6 bases). CDR3: CASSYRASYEQYF. The CDR3 bases are TGTGCCAGCAGCTACAGGGCTTCCTACGAGCAGTACTTC.